The rows below give T cell receptor beta chains drawn from one sample of a study of T cell responses to AZD1222 COVID-19 vaccine. Here immunoSEQ multiplex PCR was the method, and the copy in TCRdb shows in-frame clones only, minus some. The sample holds 60,000 to 75,000 clones; 83% are singletons and the top ten take about 6%. The sequenced sample was peripheral blood, obtained 28 days after the second AZD1222 dose. These receptors were taken from an adult who received the AZD1222 COVID-19 vaccine. CDR3s include the opening cysteine and the closing phenylalanine or tryptophan. D genes are given only for firm matches. Only part of the rows carry a size: once, few, many, or a class if the clone is expanded.

v_call,clone_size,j_call,d_call,cdr3_nt,cdr3_aa
TRBV6-5,-,TRBJ1-2,TRBD1,TGTGCCAGCCTGCAGGGGGTTGCTAACTATGGCTACACCTTC,CASLQGVANYGYTF
TRBV28,-,TRBJ2-5,TRBD2,TGTGCCAGCAGGCCCGGGACTAGTCTATCGGAGACCCAGTACTTC,CASRPGTSLSETQYF
TRBV11-2,-,TRBJ2-2,-,TGTGCCAGCAGTAGGGGAAGGGCCACCGGGGAGCTGTTTTTT,CASSRGRATGELFF
TRBV6-2/TRBV6-3,-,TRBJ2-3,-,TGTGCCAGCAGTTACGGGCAGGGAACGGATACGCAGTATTTT,CASSYGQGTDTQYF
TRBV18,once,TRBJ1-3,TRBD1,TGTGCCAGCTCCCTGACAGGGCGCTCTGGAAACACCATATATTTT,CASSLTGRSGNTIYF
TRBV7-9,-,TRBJ2-2,-,TGTGCCAGCAGCTTCTCGATCAGTTACACCGGGGAGCTGTTTTTT,CASSFSISYTGELFF
TRBV5-5,-,TRBJ2-3,-,TGTGCCAGCAGCTTGCAGGGAACGGGAGGCACAGATACGCAGTATTTT,CASSLQGTGGTDTQYF
TRBV9,-,TRBJ1-6,TRBD1,TGTGCCAGCAGCGTACGCCCAGGGGGTGATTCACCCCTCCACTTT,CASSVRPGGDSPLHF
TRBV12-5,-,TRBJ1-5,-,TGTGCTAGTGGTTTGGGGACAGAGAACTCAAAAAGAAGCAATCAGCCCCAGCATTTT,CASGLGTENSKRSNQPQHF
TRBV5-1,-,TRBJ2-5,TRBD1,TGCGCCAGCAGCCCTCGGACAGGGGGCGGGGAGACCCAGTACTTC,CASSPRTGGGETQYF
TRBV6-5,-,TRBJ1-2,-,TGTGCCAGCAGCTGGAAAGGGATTGGGGGCTATGGCTACACCTTC,CASSWKGIGGYGYTF
TRBV5-6,-,TRBJ2-5,-,TGTGCCAGCAGCCTTATACTAGTTTCACGAGAGACCCAGTACTTC,CASSLILVSRETQYF
TRBV4-1,-,TRBJ1-1,-,TGCGCCAGCAGCCAAGGGGGCGTGAACACTGAAGCTTTCTTT,CASSQGGVNTEAFF
TRBV7-8,-,TRBJ1-2,-,TGTGCCAGCAGCTTGGGGGTGCAGAGCTATGGCTACACCTTC,CASSLGVQSYGYTF
TRBV5-1,-,TRBJ1-6,-,TGCGCCAGCAGCTTGGGGGCAGAGGCGTATTCACCCCTCCACTTT,CASSLGAEAYSPLHF
TRBV11-2,-,TRBJ1-2,-,TGTGCCAGCAGCTCCACAACCCTCTGGGGCTACACCTTC,CASSSTTLWGYTF
TRBV6-5,-,TRBJ2-1,TRBD2,TGTGCCAGCAGTTCGAGACTAGCCGTCAATGAGCAGTTCTTC,CASSSRLAVNEQFF
TRBV7-8,-,TRBJ1-1,-,TGTGCCAGCAGCTTAAGTGTACTGCTGAACACTGAAGCTTTCTTT,CASSLSVLLNTEAFF
TRBV6-6,-,TRBJ2-1,TRBD1,TGTGCCAGCAGCCTACAAGGGGGCGGTGAGCAGTTCTTC,CASSLQGGGEQFF
TRBV28,-,TRBJ2-2,-,TGTGCCAGCAGTTTATGGGGGGGTGCGAACACCGGGGAGCTGTTTTTT,CASSLWGGANTGELFF
TRBV28,-,TRBJ1-2,-,TGTGCCAGCAGTTTACGCTGGGATGGCTACACCTTC,CASSLRWDGYTF
TRBV7-8,-,TRBJ1-1,TRBD1,TGTGCCAGCAGTCTATGGGGGACAGGGCGAACTGAAGCTTTCTTT,CASSLWGTGRTEAFF
TRBV6-5,-,TRBJ1-2,-,TGTGCCAGCACCCGCGCGGGCGTGAACTATGGCTACACCTTC,CASTRAGVNYGYTF
TRBV4-1,-,TRBJ2-7,TRBD1,TGCGCCAGCAGCCATGGGGGGACAGGGCCCTACGAGCAGTACTTC,CASSHGGTGPYEQYF
TRBV6-5,-,TRBJ2-7,-,TGTGCCAGCAGTTACAGACTGGACAGCTACGAGCAGTACTTC,CASSYRLDSYEQYF
TRBV6-5,once,TRBJ1-2,-,TGTGCCAGCAGGCATGCTCAGGGATTCGGCTATGGCTACACCTTC,CASRHAQGFGYGYTF
TRBV2,-,TRBJ1-2,-,TGTGCCAGCAGTGTTCAGGGCTATGGCTACACCTTC,CASSVQGYGYTF
TRBV2,-,TRBJ1-5,-,TGTGCCAGCAGTCTGGACGGTTTTAATCAGCCCCAGCATTTT,CASSLDGFNQPQHF
TRBV4-1,-,TRBJ2-3,-,TGCGCCAGCAGCACCAGGGAAGGGGGCACAGATACGCAGTATTTT,CASSTREGGTDTQYF
TRBV28,once,TRBJ1-1,-,TGTGCCAGCAGTTTATTTAGGCAGGTGAACACTGAAGCTTTCTTT,CASSLFRQVNTEAFF
TRBV7-6,-,TRBJ1-4,-,TGTGCCAGCAGCTCGAGCGTTGGAGGGGTGAAATTTTATGAAAAACTGTTTTTT,CASSSSVGGVKFYEKLFF
TRBV5-1,-,TRBJ2-1,-,TGCGCCAGCAGCTTGGATCCAAACAACAATGAGCAGTTCTTC,CASSLDPNNNEQFF
TRBV6-5,-,TRBJ2-1,TRBD1,TGTGCCAGCAATTTGGACAGGGGCTACAATGAGCAGTTCTTC,CASNLDRGYNEQFF
TRBV5-4,-,TRBJ2-3,-,TGTGCCAGCAGCTTGGTGGCGGGGGATACGCAGTATTTT,CASSLVAGDTQYF
TRBV10-3,few,TRBJ1-4,-,TGTGCCACACGAGGGCCGACTAATGAAAAACTGTTTTTT,CATRGPTNEKLFF
TRBV3-1/TRBV3-2,-,TRBJ2-7,-,TGTGCCAGCAGCCAAGGAGGCGGGGTCTCCTACGAGCAGTACTTC,CASSQGGGVSYEQYF
TRBV6-5,-,TRBJ2-5,-,TGTGCCAGCAGTTACGGGGGCCCAGAGACCCAGTACTTC,CASSYGGPETQYF
TRBV11-2,-,TRBJ1-2,TRBD1,TGTGCCAGTTCTGATTTGACGGGACAGGGGTCGAGCTATGGCTACACCTTC,CASSDLTGQGSSYGYTF
TRBV7-2,-,TRBJ1-5,-,TGTGCCAGCAGCTTATCCGGGGGCGCGGGTCAGCCCCAGCATTTT,CASSLSGGAGQPQHF
TRBV6-5,-,TRBJ2-7,-,TGTGCCAGCAGCCGTACAGGGCCCTACGAGCAGTACTTC,CASSRTGPYEQYF
TRBV28,-,TRBJ2-3,-,TGTGCCAGCAAGTCCCCCGCCGGGGGCCCCCCCGGGGGTACGCAGTATTTT,CASKSPAGGPPGGTQYF
TRBV3-1/TRBV3-2,-,TRBJ1-6,-,TGTGCCAGCAGCCAAGATCTAGGGGGGGACGGTTCACCCCTCCACTTT,CASSQDLGGDGSPLHF
TRBV6-5,-,TRBJ1-1,-,TGTGCCAGCATGGGTAGGGGGGCGTACACTGAAGCTTTCTTT,CASMGRGAYTEAFF
TRBV5-6,-,TRBJ1-2,-,TGTGCCAGCAGGTCTTTTCGGCAGGGAGGCCCTAACTATGGCTACACCTTC,CASRSFRQGGPNYGYTF
TRBV5-1,-,TRBJ1-1,-,TGCGCCAGCAGCTTGACAGGGATGAACACTGAAGCTTTCTTT,CASSLTGMNTEAFF
TRBV7-8,-,TRBJ1-4,TRBD1,TGTGCCAGCAGCGCATCCGGGACAGCTAATGAAAAACTGTTTTTT,CASSASGTANEKLFF
TRBV29-1,-,TRBJ1-2,-,TGCAGCGTTGGGCCCCTGGAGGGGGGCTCCCTCTTAGGCTACACCTTC,CSVGPLEGGSLLGYTF
TRBV10-2,-,TRBJ1-4,TRBD1,TGCGCCAGCGGAGTCAAACGGACAGGGTCGGATGAAAAACTGTTTTTT,CASGVKRTGSDEKLFF
TRBV11-2,-,TRBJ2-3,TRBD1,TGTGCCAGCAGCTCCCCGACAGGGGGCAACACAGATACGCAGTATTTT,CASSSPTGGNTDTQYF
TRBV7-2,-,TRBJ1-5,-,TGTGCCAGCAGCTCATCTTACAATCAGCCCCAGCATTTT,CASSSSYNQPQHF
TRBV19,-,TRBJ1-1,TRBD1,TGTGCCAGTAACCCGGACAGGGGAGGGACTGAAGCTTTCTTT,CASNPDRGGTEAFF